The 28 T cell receptor beta chains presented below share a single source sample, sequenced in a study of T cell responses to AZD1222 COVID-19 vaccine. TCRdb keeps only in-frame clones here, not all; method: immunoSEQ multiplex PCR. The sample comprises some 130,000 clones, roughly 90% of which are singletons, and 5.5% to 6.5% rests with the top ten. The material sequenced was peripheral blood, taken on day 0 of AZD1222 vaccination. The receptors originated from an adult in good health.

This clone has a single count. The CDR3 DNA sequence: TGTGCCAGCAGTTCCAATGTTGGGACAGGGTATCAGCCCCAGCATTTT. Protein product: CASSSNVGTGYQPQHF. This chain uses TRBV6-2 or TRBV6-3 with TRBJ1-5; 9 nucleotides align to TRBD1. After removal of 4 bases from V and 5 bases from J, the junction contained 9 bases not matched to a gene. The V gene's germline CDR1 is MNHEY and CDR2 SVGEGT. There are 16 residues in the CDR3.

The gene calls are TRBV27 and TRBJ2-7, with 9 bases lining up with TRBD1. This CDR3 contains 15 residues. Per the germline V gene, CDR1 is MNHEY and CDR2 is SMNVEV (reference sequence). J lost 4 bases, V lost 5 bases, and 9 bases had no gene match. The CDR3 bases are TGTGCCAGCAGTCCGTCCGGGACAGGGCATTACGAGCAGTACTTC. Translating it yields CASSPSGTGHYEQYF.

This chain uses TRBV6-4 with TRBJ2-7; D possibly corresponds to TRBD1 (5 bases). Per germline, CDR1 MRHNA and CDR2 SNTAGT. Trimming stripped 2 bases from V and 0 bases from J, with 20 bases between. This CDR3 spans 18 amino acids. Here the CDR3 DNA reads TGTGCCAGCAGTGACGGGATTTCGTGGGGCCTACTCTCCTACGAGCAGTACTTC. Amino acids: CASSDGISWGLLSYEQYF.

The rearrangement joins TRBV9 to TRBJ1-5, with D possibly matching TRBD1 (5 bases). This CDR3 has 15 residues. V was pared by 0 bases and J by 4 bases, with 11 bases between. Per germline, CDR1 SGDLS and CDR2 YYNGEE. The chain's CDR3 is CASSVAGTGNQPQHF. The DNA for the CDR3 is TGTGCCAGCAGCGTAGCCGGGACGGGAAATCAGCCCCAGCATTTT.

The chain couples TRBV11-2 to TRBJ2-1; D possibly corresponds to TRBD2 (5 bases). Trimming took off 3 bases at V and 7 bases at J, with 13 bases between the two ends. Germline V gives CDR1 SGHAT, CDR2 FQNNGV. The CDR3 runs to 14 residues. The CDR3 loop is CASSLVTGNNEQFF. DNA for the CDR3: TGTGCCAGCAGCTTGGTAACGGGGAATAATGAGCAGTTCTTC.

The chain carries TRBV10-3 and TRBJ1-5; the D gene is possibly TRBD1 (5 bases). Deletions cut 3 bases from V and 2 bases from J, with 8 bases between. The V gene's germline CDR1 is ENHRY and CDR2 SYGVKD. The CDR3 runs to 14 residues. In DNA form, the CDR3 reads TGTGCCATCAGTGAATTAGGGGGCAATCAGCCCCAGCATTTT. Its protein product is CAISELGGNQPQHF.

The chain links TRBV24-1 to TRBJ2-1; 10 nucleotides line up with TRBD2. Trimming took 0 bases from V and 6 from J; bases not matched to a gene: 10. The germline V gene has CDR1 KGHDR and CDR2 SFDVKD. CDR3 size: 18 residues. CDR3 DNA: TGTGCCACCAGTGATTTGCCTAGGAGCGGGAGGGCCGTCAATGAGCAGTTCTTC. Translation gives CATSDLPRSGRAVNEQFF.

The chain is built from TRBV28 and TRBJ1-3; 7 bases are shared with TRBD1. This CDR3 has 14 amino acids. V lost 8 bases and J lost 1; bases outside the gene matches: 5. Per germline, CDR1 MDHEN and CDR2 SYDVKM. In DNA, the CDR3 is TGTGCCAGCCGGAGACAGGGTTCTGGAAACACCATATATTTT. Translation: CASRRQGSGNTIYF.

The V gene is TRBV9, the J gene TRBJ1-6, with D tentatively TRBD1 (5 bases). Germline CDR1 is SGDLS and CDR2 is YYNGEE. There are 14 residues in the CDR3. The V end lost 0 bases, the J end lost 5 bases, and 6 bases lay between the germline ends. CDR3 region: CASSVETDNSPLHF. The DNA for the CDR3 is TGTGCCAGCAGCGTAGAGACAGATAATTCACCCCTCCACTTT.

This rearrangement joins TRBV7-2 to TRBJ2-5; no definite D call. V was trimmed by 2 bases and J by 1 base, leaving 11 bases between them. This CDR3 comprises 15 residues. Per the germline V gene, CDR1 is SGHTA and CDR2 is FQGNSA. This chain's CDR3 is CASSLWGLSQETQYF. Written as DNA, the CDR3 is TGTGCCAGCAGCTTATGGGGTCTGTCCCAAGAGACCCAGTACTTC.

The chain recombines TRBV24-1 with TRBJ2-3, with D perhaps TRBD2 (6 bases). Germline values: CDR1 KGHDR, CDR2 SFDVKD. The CDR3 has 14 amino acids. V was trimmed by 6 bases and J by 2 bases, leaving 11 bases between them. CDR3 sequence reads: CATSPAGPTDTQYF. In DNA form, the CDR3 reads TGTGCCACCAGTCCGGCGGGACCCACAGATACGCAGTATTTT.

This chain uses TRBV28 with TRBJ2-6, with D possibly matching TRBD1 (6 bases). The germline gives CDR1 MDHEN, CDR2 SYDVKM. The germline V and J ends were trimmed by 2 bases and 0 bases, with 14 bases remaining between them. CDR3 length: 18 amino acids. The CDR3 bases are TGTGCCAGCAGTTTACGGTCAACCAGGGGCTCTGGGGCCAACGTCCTGACTTTC. Its translation is CASSLRSTRGSGANVLTF.

The chain links TRBV4-3 to TRBJ1-4; D remains unclear. Germline V CDR1 and CDR2: LGHNA, YSLEER. CDR3 length: 18 amino acids. Between the trimmed V and J ends, which lost 0 bases and 0 bases, there was a span of 14 bases. CDR3 sequence reads: CASSQDLRSDATNEKLFF. Here the CDR3 DNA reads TGCGCCAGCAGCCAAGATTTGAGGTCGGATGCAACTAATGAAAAACTGTTTTTT.

The CDR3 here is CASSLGVAGGPTGELFF. CDR3 sequence (DNA): TGTGCCAGCAGTTTGGGGGTAGCGGGAGGACCAACCGGGGAGCTGTTTTTT. The chain couples TRBV27 to TRBJ2-2; the match to TRBD2 covers 10 bases. Germline loops: CDR1 MNHEY, CDR2 SMNVEV (reference sequence). J lost 5 bases, V lost 3 bases, and 9 bases had no gene match. The CDR3 runs 17 residues.

The rearrangement links TRBV9 to TRBJ1-6; TRBD1 agrees at 7 bases. Germline V gene sequence: CDR1 SGDLS, CDR2 YYNGEE. V lost 4 bases, J lost 10 bases, and 14 bases stayed unmatched. The CDR3 is 16 amino acids. The CDR3 nucleotides read TGTGCCAGCAGCCCTGAGTGGGCAGGGGGTAGATCACCCCTCCACTTT. It specifies CASSPEWAGGRSPLHF.

The V call is TRBV6-6, the J call TRBJ2-7; TRBD2 might be the D (5 bases). The V gene lost 5 bases and the J gene lost 3 bases, with 26 bases spanning the gap. CDR1 and CDR2 (germline): MNHNY, SVGAGI (reference sequence). The CDR3 extends over 18 amino acids. In nucleotides, the CDR3 is TGTGCCAGCAGTCCGGCCCGGGGTTGGGTGGGCAACCTCTACGAGCAGTACTTC. This gives the protein CASSPARGWVGNLYEQYF.

This clone was seen only once. The chain employs TRBV6-5 and TRBJ2-4; TRBD2 aligns across 12 bases. The V gene's germline CDR1 is MNHEY and CDR2 SVGAGI. Trimming cost V 6 bases and J 11 bases; bases outside gene matches: 11. CDR3 length equals 15 residues. CDR3 DNA sequence: TGTGCCAGCAGGAAGACGACTAGCGGGAGTAGTGTTCAGTACTTC. Amino acids: CASRKTTSGSSVQYF.

The chain joins TRBV4-1 to TRBJ2-7, with D possibly TRBD2 on 6 matching bases. This CDR3 has 19 amino acids. Trimming took off 0 bases at V and 9 bases at J, with 30 bases between the two ends. Germline CDR1 is MGHRA and CDR2 is YSYEKL. The CDR3 DNA is TGCGCCAGCAGCCAAGATAGGTTTCGGGAGAAGGACCCAACTTTTATGCAGTACTTC. This translates into CASSQDRFREKDPTFMQYF.

The chain joins TRBV3-1 (or the pseudogene TRBV3-2) to TRBJ1-2; no clear D. Trimming removed 0 bases at V and 4 bases at J, with 12 bases between. Germline-derived CDR1 and CDR2 are LGHDT and YNNKEL (reference sequence). This CDR3 has 15 residues. The CDR3 bases are TGTGCCAGCAGCCAAGAGCGCGGGAGACTCTATGGCTACACCTTC. Translation: CASSQERGRLYGYTF.

The chain recombines TRBV4-3 with TRBJ2-3; no reliable D call. The V end lost 4 bases, the J end lost 4 bases, and 18 bases lay between the germline ends. Per germline, CDR1 LGHNA and CDR2 YSLEER. CDR3 size: 16 residues. The CDR3 nucleotides are TGCGCCAGCAGCCCATCTCGGAGCCAAGGCGCAGATACGCAGTATTTT. Residues: CASSPSRSQGADTQYF.

This clone was picked up a small number of times. The CDR3 DNA sequence: TGTGCCAGCAGCGTAGCGGGGGGGGCTCCAGGAAACACCATATATTTT. It codes for CASSVAGGAPGNTIYF. The V gene is TRBV9, the J gene TRBJ1-3, with a possible D match to TRBD1 (6 bases). The CDR3 has 16 residues. Germline-derived CDR1 and CDR2 are SGDLS and YYNGEE. The V end was cut by 0 bases, the J end by 4 bases, with 14 bases between.

The chain recombines TRBV16 with TRBJ1-1; maybe TRBD1 (5 bases). Trimming left V 2 bases short and J 0 bases short, with 13 bases between. This CDR3 comprises 16 residues. CDR1 and CDR2 (germline): KGHSY, FQNENV. The CDR3 DNA follows: TGTGCCAGCAGCCAAAGAGGGGAACAGATGAACACTGAAGCTTTCTTT. This sequence encodes CASSQRGEQMNTEAFF.

This clone has only one observation. This chain connects TRBV15 to TRBJ1-1; no clear D. The ends were cut back, 0 bases at V and 0 bases at J, with 2 bases in the middle. This CDR3 contains 13 residues. The germline gives CDR1 LNHNV, CDR2 YYDKDF (reference sequence). DNA of the CDR3: TGTGCCACCAGCAGAGAAGTGAACACTGAAGCTTTCTTT. Translation: CATSREVNTEAFF. The variable domain in full, with the rest retrieved from reference TRBV15 and TRBJ1-1, is DAMVIQNPRYQVTQFGKPVTLSCSQTLNHNVMYWYQQKSSQAPKLLFHYYDKDFNNEADTPDNFQSRRPNTSFCFLDIRSPGLGDTAMYLCATSREVNTEAFFGQGTRLTVV.

The chain links TRBV27 to TRBJ2-7, with D hard to call. This CDR3 has 13 residues. V was cut by 3 bases and J by 2 bases, with 8 bases left in between. Germline CDR1 is MNHEY and CDR2 is SMNVEV (reference sequence). CDR3 nucleotide sequence: TGTGCCAGCAGTTTGGCAGGTCCCTACGAGCAGTACTTC. It translates to CASSLAGPYEQYF.

The chain joins TRBV28 to TRBJ2-7; D unresolved. The CDR3 has 11 amino acids. Germline CDR1 MDHEN, CDR2 SYDVKM. Trimming removed 6 bases at V and 4 bases at J, with 7 bases between. CDR3 DNA sequence: TGTGCCAGCAGCCCCGGTTACGAGCAGTACTTC. Protein sequence: CASSPGYEQYF.

This sequence joins TRBV3-1 (or the pseudogene TRBV3-2) and TRBJ2-1; D is possibly TRBD2 (6 bases). CDR3 length: 12 residues. The V gene's germline CDR1 is LGHDT and CDR2 YNNKEL (reference sequence). Trimming removed 6 bases at V and 7 bases at J, with 10 bases between. CDR3: CASSLAWNEQFF. The CDR3 nucleotides are TGTGCCAGCAGTCTAGCGTGGAATGAGCAGTTCTTC.

This rearrangement joins TRBV6-1 to TRBJ2-1; TRBD2 agrees at 8 bases. Germline V gives CDR1 MNHNS, CDR2 SASEGT. Trimming took 5 bases from V and 5 from J; bases not matched to a gene: 5. The CDR3 length is 14 residues. CDR3 nucleotides: TGTGCCAGCAGTTATTGGCGGGAGGACAATGAGCAGTTCTTC. Its protein is CASSYWREDNEQFF.

CDR3 bases: TGTGCCAGTAGTACCTTAGGGGGGACCAATAATGAAAAACTGTTTTTT. Translation gives CASSTLGGTNNEKLFF. This chain uses TRBV19 with TRBJ1-4, with D maybe TRBD1 (6 bases). Germline CDR1 reads LNHDA; CDR2 reads SQIVND (reference sequence). The CDR3 has 16 residues. The V end was cut by 4 bases, the J end by 4 bases, with 16 bases between. The variable domain in full, completed from reference TRBV19 and TRBJ1-4, reads DGGITQSPKYLFRKEGQNVTLSCEQNLNHDAMYWYRQDPGQGLRLIYYSQIVNDFQKGDIAEGYSVSREKKESFPLTVTSAQKNPTAFYLCASSTLGGTNNEKLFFGSGTQLSVL.